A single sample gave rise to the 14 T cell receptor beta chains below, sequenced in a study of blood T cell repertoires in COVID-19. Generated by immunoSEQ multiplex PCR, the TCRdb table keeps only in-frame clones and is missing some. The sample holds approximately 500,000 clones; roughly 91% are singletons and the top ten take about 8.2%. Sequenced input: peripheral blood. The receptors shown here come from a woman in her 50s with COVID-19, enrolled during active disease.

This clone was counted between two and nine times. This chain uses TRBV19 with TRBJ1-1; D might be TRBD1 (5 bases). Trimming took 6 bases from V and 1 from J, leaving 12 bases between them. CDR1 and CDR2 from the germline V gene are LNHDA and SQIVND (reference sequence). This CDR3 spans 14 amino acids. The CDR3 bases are TGTGCCAGTAGCCGACGACAGAGGAACACTGAAGCTTTCTTT. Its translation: CASSRRQRNTEAFF.

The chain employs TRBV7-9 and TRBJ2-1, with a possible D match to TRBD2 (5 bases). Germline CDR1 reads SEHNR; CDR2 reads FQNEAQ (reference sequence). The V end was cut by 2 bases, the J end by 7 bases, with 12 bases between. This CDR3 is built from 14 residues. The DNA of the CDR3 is TGTGCCAGCAGCTTATTACGGACGGGAAATGAGCAGTTCTTC. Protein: CASSLLRTGNEQFF.

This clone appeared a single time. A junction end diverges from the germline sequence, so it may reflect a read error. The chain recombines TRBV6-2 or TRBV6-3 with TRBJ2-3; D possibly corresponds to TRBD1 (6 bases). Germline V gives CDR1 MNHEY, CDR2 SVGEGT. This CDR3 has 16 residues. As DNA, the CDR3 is TGTGCCAGCAGCTACTATACAGGGACCGGCACAGATACGCAGTATTTT. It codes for CASSYYTGTGTDTQYF.

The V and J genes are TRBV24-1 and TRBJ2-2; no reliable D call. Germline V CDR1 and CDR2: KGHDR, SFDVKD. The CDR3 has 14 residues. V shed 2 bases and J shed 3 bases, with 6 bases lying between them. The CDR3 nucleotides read TGTGCCACCAGTGATTGGGCGTACACCGGGGAGCTGTTTTTT. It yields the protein CATSDWAYTGELFF.

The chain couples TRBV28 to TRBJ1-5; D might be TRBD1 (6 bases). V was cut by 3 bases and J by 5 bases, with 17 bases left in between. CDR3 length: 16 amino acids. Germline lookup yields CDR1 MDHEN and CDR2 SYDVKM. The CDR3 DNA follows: TGTGCCAGCAGTTTGGGGAAAACAGGGTTGGATCAGCCCCAGCATTTT. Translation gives CASSLGKTGLDQPQHF.

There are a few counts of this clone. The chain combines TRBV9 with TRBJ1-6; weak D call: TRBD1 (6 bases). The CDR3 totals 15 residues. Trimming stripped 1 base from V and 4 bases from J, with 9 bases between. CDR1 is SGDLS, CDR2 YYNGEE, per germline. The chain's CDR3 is CASSVSGAYNSPLHF. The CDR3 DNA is TGTGCCAGCAGCGTATCAGGGGCATATAATTCACCCCTCCACTTT. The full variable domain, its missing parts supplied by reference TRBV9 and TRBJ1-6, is DSGVTQTPKHLITATGQRVTLRCSPRSGDLSVYWYQQSLDQGLQFLIQYYNGEERAKGNILERFSAQQFPDLHSELNLSSLELGDSALYFCASSVSGAYNSPLHFGNGTRLTVT.

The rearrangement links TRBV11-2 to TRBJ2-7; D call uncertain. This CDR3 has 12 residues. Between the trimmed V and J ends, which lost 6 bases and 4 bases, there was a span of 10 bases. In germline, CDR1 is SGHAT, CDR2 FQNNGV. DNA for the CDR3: TGTGCCAGCAGACCCGGCGGATACGAGCAGTACTTC. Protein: CASRPGGYEQYF.

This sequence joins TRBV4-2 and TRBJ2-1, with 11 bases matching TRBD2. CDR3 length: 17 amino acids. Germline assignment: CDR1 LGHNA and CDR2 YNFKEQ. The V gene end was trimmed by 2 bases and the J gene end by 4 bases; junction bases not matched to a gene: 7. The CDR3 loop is CASSQLVTSGGYNEQFF. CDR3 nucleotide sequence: TGTGCCAGCAGCCAACTTGTAACTAGCGGGGGTTACAATGAGCAGTTCTTC.

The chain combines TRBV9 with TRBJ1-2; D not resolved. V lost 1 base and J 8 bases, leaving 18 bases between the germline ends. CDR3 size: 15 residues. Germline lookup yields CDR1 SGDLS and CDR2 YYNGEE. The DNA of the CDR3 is TGTGCCAGCAGCGTAAATGAATTTGTCTTCGGGGGCTACACCTTC. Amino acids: CASSVNEFVFGGYTF.

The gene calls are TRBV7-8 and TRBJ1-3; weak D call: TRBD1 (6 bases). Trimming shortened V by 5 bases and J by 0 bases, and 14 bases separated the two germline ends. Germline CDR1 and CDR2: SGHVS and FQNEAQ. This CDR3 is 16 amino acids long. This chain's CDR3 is CASSPQGRASGNTIYF. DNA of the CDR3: TGTGCCAGCAGCCCCCAGGGGAGGGCCTCTGGAAACACCATATATTTT.

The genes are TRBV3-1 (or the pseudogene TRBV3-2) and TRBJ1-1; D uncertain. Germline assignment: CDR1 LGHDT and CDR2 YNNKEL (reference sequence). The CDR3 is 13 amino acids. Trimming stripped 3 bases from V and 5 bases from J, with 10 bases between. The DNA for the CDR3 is TGTGCCAGCAGCCATCTTACGAGTACTGAAGCTTTCTTT. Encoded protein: CASSHLTSTEAFF.

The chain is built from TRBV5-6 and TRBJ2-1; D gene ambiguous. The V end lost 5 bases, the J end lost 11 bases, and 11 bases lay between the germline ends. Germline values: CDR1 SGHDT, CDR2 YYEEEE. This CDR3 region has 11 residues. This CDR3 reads CASSYGRKQFF. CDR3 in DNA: TGTGCCAGCAGTTACGGTCGAAAGCAGTTCTTC.

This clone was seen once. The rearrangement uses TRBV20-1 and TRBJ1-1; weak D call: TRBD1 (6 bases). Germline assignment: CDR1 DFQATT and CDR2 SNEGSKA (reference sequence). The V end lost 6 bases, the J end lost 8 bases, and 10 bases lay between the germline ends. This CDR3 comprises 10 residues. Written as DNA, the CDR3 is TGCAGTGCATCCGGACAGGAAGCTTTCTTT. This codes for CSASGQEAFF.

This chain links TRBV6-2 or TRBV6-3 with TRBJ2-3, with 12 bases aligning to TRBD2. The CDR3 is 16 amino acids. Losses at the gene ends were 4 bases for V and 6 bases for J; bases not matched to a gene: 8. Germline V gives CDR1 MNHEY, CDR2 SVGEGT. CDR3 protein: CASSSGASGGADTQYF. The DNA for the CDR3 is TGTGCCAGCAGTTCAGGGGCTAGCGGGGGGGCGGATACGCAGTATTTT.